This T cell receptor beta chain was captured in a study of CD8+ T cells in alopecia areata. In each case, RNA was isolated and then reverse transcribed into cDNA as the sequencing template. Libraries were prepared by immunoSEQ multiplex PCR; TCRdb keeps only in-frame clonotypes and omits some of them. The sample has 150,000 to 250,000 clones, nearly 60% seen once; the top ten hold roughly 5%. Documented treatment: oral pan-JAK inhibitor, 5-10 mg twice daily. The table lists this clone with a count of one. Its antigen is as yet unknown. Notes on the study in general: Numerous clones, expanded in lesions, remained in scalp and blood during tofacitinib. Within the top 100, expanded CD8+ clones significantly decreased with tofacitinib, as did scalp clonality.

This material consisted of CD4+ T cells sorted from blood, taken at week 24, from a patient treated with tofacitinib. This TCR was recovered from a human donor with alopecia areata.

DNA for the CDR3: TGTGCCAGCAGTTCTGCCGGTGGGGGATCACCCCTCCACTTT. Its translation is CASSSAGGGSPLHF. This rearrangement joins TRBV6-5 to TRBJ1-6; D is perhaps TRBD1 (5 bases). This CDR3 is built from 14 residues. Germline assignment: CDR1 MNHEY and CDR2 SVGAGI. V dropped 4 bases and J dropped 10 bases, with 14 bases sitting between them.